This entry features one TCR beta chain sequence. Its target is not known. The source of the sample is a study of monozygotic twins with inflammatory bowel disease. The CDR3 runs 18 residues. Germline V lookup: CDR1 SGHTA, CDR2 FQGTGA. TCRdb re-called the 5' RACE reads and catalogs CDR3 proteins one per entry, DNA excluded. The sample totals about 200,000 distinct CDR3 sequences. The study, taken as a whole, reports: Extra variability in the repertoires of patients may have come from differing immunosuppressive treatments. No detectable difference in repertoire similarity separated concordant from discordant twins, possibly as a result of limited power.

The sequenced sample consisted of blood. V is TRBV7-3 and J is TRBJ1-5; TCRdb names TRBD1, which stays unverified in the absence of DNA. The clonotype originates from a human donor with ulcerative colitis or Crohn's disease, or a healthy co-twin of an affected twin (not recorded which). The CDR3 reads CASSLIRTVDYSNQPQHF.